Listed below are T cell receptor beta chains from one sample, sequenced in a study of blood T cell repertoires in COVID-19. The data were produced by immunoSEQ multiplex PCR, yet TCRdb's version contains in-frame clones alone and is incomplete. The sample includes a few hundred thousand clones, roughly nine tenths of them seen just once. The sequenced material came from PBMCs or T cells enriched from blood (not recorded which). The receptors were gathered from a woman aged 25 to 39 who had recovered from COVID-19. CDR3s include the opening cysteine and the closing phenylalanine or tryptophan. D genes are given only for firm matches. Rows may omit the clone size; those that give it use once, few, many or a size class.

J: TRBJ2-7
V: TRBV7-9
size: NA
D: TRBD1
CDR3: CASSLGDRLTYEQYF
DNA: TGTGCCAGCAGCTTAGGGGACAGGCTTACCTACGAGCAGTACTTC

J: TRBJ2-1
V: TRBV7-8
size: NA
D: TRBD2
CDR3: CASSKRSAGTSGDNEQFF
DNA: TGTGCCAGCAGCAAACGCTCGGCCGGGACTAGCGGCGACAATGAGCAGTTCTTC

J: TRBJ2-3
V: TRBV5-1
size: NA
D: TRBD1
CDR3: CASEQGSSTDTQYF
DNA: TGCGCCAGCGAACAGGGGAGTTCCACAGATACGCAGTATTTT

J: TRBJ2-1
V: TRBV24-1
size: NA
D: TRBD1
CDR3: CATSDSGTGTYNEQFF
DNA: TGTGCCACCAGTGACTCCGGGACAGGGACCTACAATGAGCAGTTCTTC

J: TRBJ1-1
V: TRBV4-3
size: once
D: NA
CDR3: CASRDSLNTEAFF
DNA: TGCGCCAGCAGAGACAGCTTGAACACTGAAGCTTTCTTT

J: TRBJ2-3
V: TRBV7-8
size: once
D: TRBD2
CDR3: CASSAGTSAYTDTQYF
DNA: TGTGCCAGCAGCGCCGGGACTAGCGCCTACACAGATACGCAGTATTTT

J: TRBJ2-7
V: TRBV11-2
size: NA
D: NA
CDR3: CASSAGNAGEQYF
DNA: TGTGCCAGCAGCGCAGGGAACGCGGGGGAGCAGTACTTC

J: TRBJ2-7
V: TRBV18
size: NA
D: TRBD1
CDR3: CASSIRVTGTGGDEQYF
DNA: TGTGCCAGCTCAATACGAGTAACCGGGACAGGGGGCGACGAGCAGTACTTC

J: TRBJ1-1
V: TRBV18
size: NA
D: TRBD1
CDR3: CASSNRQGNTEAFF
DNA: TGTGCCAGCTCGAATAGACAGGGGAACACTGAAGCTTTCTTT

J: TRBJ2-4
V: TRBV7-9
size: NA
D: TRBD2
CDR3: CASSFSGTSGRLAKNIQYF
DNA: TGTGCCAGCAGCTTCTCCGGGACTAGCGGGAGGTTAGCCAAAAACATTCAGTACTTC

J: TRBJ2-7
V: TRBV1
size: NA
D: NA
CDR3: CTSSLGGSYEQYF
DNA: TGCACCAGCAGCCTCGGGGGCTCCTACGAGCAGTACTTC

J: TRBJ1-1
V: TRBV30
size: NA
D: NA
CDR3: CAWSGAGNTEAFF
DNA: TGTGCCTGGAGTGGGGCAGGCAACACTGAAGCTTTCTTT

J: TRBJ2-3
V: TRBV25-1
size: NA
D: NA
CDR3: CASSNPGQHTQYF
DNA: TGTGCCAGCAGTAACCCCGGACAGCATACGCAGTATTTT

J: TRBJ1-4
V: TRBV19
size: NA
D: TRBD1
CDR3: CASTGQGREKLFF
DNA: TGTGCCAGTACCGGACAGGGACGGGAAAAACTGTTTTTT

J: TRBJ1-2
V: TRBV19
size: once
D: NA
CDR3: CASWWSSGYTF
DNA: TGTGCCAGCTGGTGGAGTAGTGGCTACACCTTC

J: TRBJ2-7
V: TRBV19
size: NA
D: TRBD2
CDR3: CASSPGLVAHEQYF
DNA: TGTGCCAGTAGTCCGGGACTAGTCGCCCACGAGCAGTACTTC

J: TRBJ1-6
V: TRBV6-5
size: NA
D: NA
CDR3: CASSYPTDNNSPLHF
DNA: TGTGCCAGCAGTTACCCGACAGATAATAATTCACCCCTCCACTTT

J: TRBJ2-1
V: TRBV5-1
size: NA
D: NA
CDR3: CASRFQGLNEQFF
DNA: TGCGCCAGCAGATTCCAGGGGTTAAATGAGCAGTTCTTC

J: TRBJ2-4
V: TRBV18
size: NA
D: TRBD1
CDR3: CASSPPGQGSKNIQYF
DNA: TGTGCCAGCTCCCCGCCGGGACAGGGGTCCAAAAACATTCAGTACTTC

J: TRBJ1-2
V: TRBV6-5
size: NA
D: NA
CDR3: CASSYFRDGSGYTF
DNA: TGTGCCAGCAGTTACTTCAGGGACGGGAGCGGCTACACCTTC

J: TRBJ2-1
V: TRBV18
size: once
D: TRBD1
CDR3: CASSPLQGAHNEQFF
DNA: TGTGCCAGCTCGCCATTACAGGGGGCGCATAATGAGCAGTTCTTC

J: TRBJ2-1
V: TRBV20-1
size: NA
D: TRBD2
CDR3: CSASGAGGRPNEQFF
DNA: TGCAGTGCTAGTGGCGCGGGAGGACGCCCCAATGAGCAGTTCTTC

J: TRBJ1-4
V: TRBV4-3
size: NA
D: NA
CDR3: CASSQASPDWVRATNEKLFF
DNA: TGCGCCAGCAGCCAGGCGAGCCCGGACTGGGTTAGGGCAACTAATGAAAAACTGTTTTTT

J: TRBJ2-7
V: TRBV6-2/TRBV6-3
size: NA
D: TRBD2
CDR3: CASSPEALAGTYEQYF
DNA: TGTGCCAGCAGTCCCGAGGCACTAGCGGGGACCTACGAGCAGTACTTC

J: TRBJ2-2
V: TRBV2
size: once
D: TRBD1
CDR3: CASTRQGAYTGELFF
DNA: TGTGCCAGCACGAGACAGGGGGCGTACACCGGGGAGCTGTTTTTT

J: TRBJ1-2
V: TRBV4-1
size: NA
D: NA
CDR3: CASSPGHHYGYTF
DNA: TGCGCCAGCAGCCCGGGACACCATTATGGCTACACCTTC

J: TRBJ1-1
V: TRBV5-1
size: NA
D: NA
CDR3: CASSLLQAERGTEAFF
DNA: TGCGCCAGCAGCTTATTACAGGCGGAGCGGGGCACTGAAGCTTTCTTT

J: TRBJ2-7
V: TRBV5-6
size: NA
D: NA
CDR3: CASSLLRGLAEQYF
DNA: TGTGCCAGCAGCTTGTTACGGGGGTTGGCCGAGCAGTACTTC

J: TRBJ1-2
V: TRBV7-9
size: NA
D: TRBD1
CDR3: CASSFGTDGYTF
DNA: TGTGCCAGCAGCTTCGGGACAGATGGCTACACCTTC

J: TRBJ2-7
V: TRBV5-1
size: NA
D: TRBD2
CDR3: CASSLAIPGLADIYEQYF
DNA: TGCGCCAGCAGCTTGGCCATCCCAGGACTAGCGGATATATACGAGCAGTACTTC

J: TRBJ2-7
V: TRBV2
size: NA
D: NA
CDR3: CASSHREESYEQYF
DNA: TGTGCCAGCAGCCACAGGGAAGAGTCCTACGAGCAGTACTTC

J: TRBJ2-1
V: TRBV9
size: NA
D: NA
CDR3: CASSVVGSNEQFF
DNA: TGTGCCAGCAGCGTAGTGGGCAGCAATGAGCAGTTCTTC

J: TRBJ1-1
V: TRBV12-3/TRBV12-4
size: NA
D: TRBD1
CDR3: CASSRDRATEAFF
DNA: TGTGCCAGCAGTCGTGACAGGGCCACTGAAGCTTTCTTT

J: TRBJ1-5
V: TRBV10-3
size: NA
D: NA
CDR3: CAISVYQGPNQPQHF
DNA: TGTGCCATCAGTGTTTATCAGGGGCCCAATCAGCCCCAGCATTTT

J: TRBJ2-1
V: TRBV28
size: NA
D: TRBD2
CDR3: CASSSREYPYNEQFF
DNA: TGTGCCAGCAGTTCGCGGGAGTACCCCTACAATGAGCAGTTCTTC

J: TRBJ1-5
V: TRBV6-5
size: few
D: NA
CDR3: CASRPQGLQPQHF
DNA: TGTGCCAGCAGGCCTCAGGGGCTCCAGCCCCAGCATTTT

J: TRBJ2-5
V: TRBV7-2
size: NA
D: TRBD1
CDR3: CASSTRPGQGGETQYF
DNA: TGTGCCAGCAGCACTAGGCCGGGACAGGGGGGAGAGACCCAGTACTTC

J: TRBJ1-1
V: TRBV9
size: NA
D: NA
CDR3: CASSAGLNTEAFF
DNA: TGTGCCAGCAGCGCGGGATTAAACACTGAAGCTTTCTTT

J: TRBJ2-5
V: TRBV27
size: few
D: NA
CDR3: CASSSLGGMYQETQYF
DNA: TGTGCCAGCAGTTCTTTAGGAGGGATGTACCAAGAGACCCAGTACTTC

J: TRBJ2-7
V: TRBV5-1
size: NA
D: NA
CDR3: CASSLSGPNSRYEQYF
DNA: TGCGCCAGCAGCTTGTCGGGTCCCAACTCTCGTTACGAGCAGTACTTC

J: TRBJ2-7
V: TRBV10-2
size: few
D: TRBD2
CDR3: CASSDNTGTSGTSWTF
DNA: TGCGCCAGCAGTGATAATACCGGGACTAGCGGAACTTCGTGGACTTTC

J: TRBJ1-3
V: TRBV7-9
size: NA
D: NA
CDR3: CASQGSSSGNTIYF
DNA: TGTGCCTCCCAGGGTTCCTCCTCTGGAAACACCATATATTTT

J: TRBJ1-1
V: TRBV19
size: once
D: TRBD1
CDR3: CASSLGQDRNRAFF
DNA: TGTGCCAGTAGTTTAGGACAGGACCGAAATAGGGCTTTCTTT

J: TRBJ1-2
V: TRBV6-4
size: NA
D: TRBD1
CDR3: CASSERQGVYGYTF
DNA: TGTGCCAGCAGTGAGAGACAGGGGGTCTATGGCTACACCTTC

J: TRBJ1-5
V: TRBV27
size: NA
D: TRBD1
CDR3: CASSSRDRENQPQHF
DNA: TGTGCCAGCAGTTCCCGGGACAGGGAGAATCAGCCCCAGCATTTT

J: TRBJ2-3
V: TRBV7-2
size: NA
D: NA
CDR3: CASSLSGAIRVTDTQYF
DNA: TGTGCCAGCAGCTTAAGTGGGGCGATAAGAGTCACAGATACGCAGTATTTT

J: TRBJ1-1
V: TRBV2
size: NA
D: NA
CDR3: CASSEEAIIDTEAFF
DNA: TGTGCCAGCAGTGAGGAGGCAATAATTGACACTGAAGCTTTCTTT

J: TRBJ2-3
V: TRBV10-3
size: NA
D: TRBD2
CDR3: CATTTRLAGESDTQYF
DNA: TGTGCCACCACGACGAGACTAGCGGGAGAATCAGATACGCAGTATTTT

J: TRBJ1-2
V: TRBV27
size: once
D: TRBD1
CDR3: CASRRTGGVGGYTF
DNA: TGTGCCAGCAGACGAACAGGGGGCGTGGGTGGCTACACCTTC

J: TRBJ1-1
V: TRBV6-4
size: NA
D: TRBD1
CDR3: CASSPEQGITEAFF
DNA: TGTGCCAGCAGTCCAGAACAGGGGATCACTGAAGCTTTCTTT

J: TRBJ2-2
V: TRBV24-1
size: NA
D: TRBD2
CDR3: CATINLEVGRDTGELFF
DNA: TGTGCCACGATTAATTTAGAGGTAGGGAGGGACACCGGGGAGCTGTTTTTT

J: TRBJ2-7
V: TRBV6-5
size: once
D: NA
CDR3: CASSRTPTGREQYF
DNA: TGTGCCAGCAGCCGGACTCCCACGGGGAGGGAGCAGTACTTC

J: TRBJ2-5
V: TRBV20-1
size: NA
D: NA
CDR3: CSASADSQETQYF
DNA: TGCAGTGCTAGTGCCGACAGTCAAGAGACCCAGTACTTC